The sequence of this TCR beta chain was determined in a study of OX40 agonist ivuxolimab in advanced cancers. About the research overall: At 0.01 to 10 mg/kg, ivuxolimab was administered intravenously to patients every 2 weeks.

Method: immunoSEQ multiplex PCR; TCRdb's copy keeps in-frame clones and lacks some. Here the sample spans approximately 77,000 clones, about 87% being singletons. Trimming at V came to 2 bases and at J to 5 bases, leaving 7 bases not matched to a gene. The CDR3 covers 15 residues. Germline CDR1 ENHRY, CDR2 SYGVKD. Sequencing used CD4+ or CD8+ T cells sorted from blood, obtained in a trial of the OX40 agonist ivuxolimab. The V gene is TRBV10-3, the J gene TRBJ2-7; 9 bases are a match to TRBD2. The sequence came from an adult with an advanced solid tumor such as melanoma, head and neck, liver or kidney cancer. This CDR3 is CAISESPREGNEQYF. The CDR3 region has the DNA TGTGCCATCAGTGAGAGTCCGCGGGAGGGGAACGAGCAGTACTTC.